These 24 T cell receptor beta chains were all obtained from the same sample, sequenced in a study of early T cells in non-severe SARS-CoV-2 infection. MiXCR, run by TCRdb on the 5' RACE reads, gives a single entry per CDR3 protein. This sample has about 72,000 distinct CDR3 sequences; around 8.7% occur once, and the top ten carry 3% to 3.5%. Source material: whole blood. These receptors were collected from an adult who was a healthcare worker with PCR-confirmed SARS-CoV-2 infection or an uninfected control (not recorded which).

This clonotype was detected many times. This sequence joins TRBV18 and TRBJ2-5, with D hard to call. V lost 3 bases, J lost 1 base, and 15 bases lay in between. Germline V CDR1 and CDR2: KGHSH, LQKENI. The CDR3 spans 16 residues. The CDR3 coding sequence is TGTGCCAGCTCACCCCCAGGCCGGCCAGCCCAAGAGACCCAGTACTTC. As protein: CASSPPGRPAQETQYF.

This clonotype was counted a few times. This sequence joins TRBV7-3 and TRBJ2-1; TRBD2 matches 13 bases. The CDR3 has 18 amino acids. J gave up 4 bases and V 4 bases, and 10 bases lay outside the gene matches. Germline V CDR1 and CDR2: SGHTA, FQGTGA. The DNA of the CDR3 is TGTGCCAGCAGCTCCACTAGCGGGAGGGCCTCCCCGTACAATGAGCAGTTCTTC. Its translation: CASSSTSGRASPYNEQFF. The variable domain in full, completed from reference TRBV7-3 and TRBJ2-1, reads GAGVSQTPSNKVTEKGKYVELRCDPISGHTALYWYRQSLGQGPEFLIYFQGTGAADDSGLPNDRFFAVRPEGSVSTLKIQRTERGDSAVYLCASSSTSGRASPYNEQFFGPGTRLTVL.

The chain is built from TRBV3-1 and TRBJ2-7; D gene ambiguous. Per germline, CDR1 LGHDT and CDR2 YNNKEL (reference sequence). V lost 4 bases and J lost 0, with 10 bases in between. There are 14 residues in the CDR3. CDR3 loop: CASSRSQSSYEQYF. The DNA for the CDR3 is TGTGCCAGCAGCCGTTCCCAGAGCTCCTACGAGCAGTACTTC.

The sample holds a few counts of this clonotype. The rearrangement uses TRBV2 and TRBJ2-2; 10 positions match TRBD2. CDR1 is SNHLY and CDR2 is FYNNEI in the germline V gene. J lost 4 bases, V lost 6 bases, and 5 bases had no gene match. The CDR3 is 15 residues long. CDR3 region: CASRGGLARTGELFF. The CDR3 nucleotides read TGTGCCAGCAGGGGGGGACTAGCGCGCACCGGGGAGCTGTTTTTT.

This clonotype has ten or more counts. The chain is built from TRBV6-1 and TRBJ1-5, with TRBD1 identical over 7 bases. Trimming took 4 bases from V and 7 from J; bases not matched to a gene: 4. CDR3 length: 13 residues. Germline V gene lookup returns CDR1 MNHNS and CDR2 SASEGT. Here the CDR3 reads CASSGTGEQPQHF. The DNA for the CDR3 is TGTGCCAGCAGTGGGACAGGTGAGCAGCCCCAGCATTTT.

This clonotype has only a few counts. The chain combines TRBV5-1 with TRBJ2-5; 7 bases agree with TRBD1. This CDR3 spans 14 amino acids. Trimming cost V 5 bases and J 4 bases; bases outside gene matches: 8. Per the germline V gene, CDR1 is SGHRS and CDR2 is YFSETQ. The CDR3 nucleotides are TGCGCCAGCAGGAACACAGGGGAGCGAGAGACCCAGTACTTC. Translation gives CASRNTGERETQYF. The whole variable domain, filled in from reference TRBV5-1 and TRBJ2-5, reads KAGVTQTPRYLIKTRGQQVTLSCSPISGHRSVSWYQQTPGQGLQFLFEYFSETQRNKGNFPGRFSGRQFSNSRSEMNVSTLELGDSALYLCASRNTGERETQYFGPGTRLLVL.

This chain uses TRBV12-3 or TRBV12-4 with TRBJ2-4; possibly TRBD1 for D (7 bases). CDR3 length equals 13 residues. V gave up 7 bases and J gave up 9 bases, with 16 bases separating them. In DNA form, the CDR3 reads TGTGCCAGCACCCCTCAGGGGGGAGGCATTCAGTACTTC. Its protein is CASTPQGGGIQYF.

This clonotype turned up a few times. J is TRBJ1-1 and V is TRBV18; maybe TRBD1 (6 bases). The V and J ends lost 3 bases and 0 bases respectively, with 11 bases between them. CDR3 length: 15 residues. Germline CDR1 and CDR2: KGHSH and LQKENI. This chain's CDR3 is CASSPWTEMNTEAFF. CDR3 DNA: TGTGCCAGCTCACCTTGGACAGAGATGAACACTGAAGCTTTCTTT. Complete variable domain (other parts from reference TRBV18 and TRBJ1-1): NAGVMQNPRHLVRRRGQEARLRCSPMKGHSHVYWYRQLPEEGLKFMVYLQKENIIDESGMPKERFSAEFPKEGPSILRIQQVVRGDSAAYFCASSPWTEMNTEAFFGQGTRLTVV.

CDR3 sequence: CSARNDRAPGELFF. In DNA form, the CDR3 reads TGCAGTGCTAGGAACGACAGGGCTCCCGGGGAGCTGTTTTTT. The chain recombines TRBV20-1 with TRBJ2-2; 7 bases are shared with TRBD1. J lost 6 bases, V lost 3 bases, and 7 bases had no gene match. CDR1 is DFQATT and CDR2 is SNEGSKA in the germline V gene (reference sequence). The CDR3 is 14 amino acids.

The genes are TRBV14 and TRBJ1-2; D gene uncertain. The CDR3 has 15 residues. The germline gives CDR1 SGHDN, CDR2 FVKESK. V was trimmed by 0 bases and J by 8 bases, leaving 16 bases between them. CDR3 in amino acids: CASSQDRFMAGGYTF. The CDR3 DNA sequence: TGTGCCAGCAGCCAAGATCGTTTTATGGCCGGCGGCTACACCTTC.

This clonotype was counted many times. This chain uses TRBV19 with TRBJ1-2; D is perhaps TRBD1 (5 bases). Trimming stripped 4 bases from V and 2 bases from J, with 14 bases between. Germline loops: CDR1 LNHDA, CDR2 SQIVND (reference sequence). This CDR3 comprises 15 residues. The CDR3 DNA reads TGTGCCAGTAGTACCGGGGGGGGAGCGAACTATGGCTACACCTTC. Encoded protein: CASSTGGGANYGYTF.

This clonotype was counted many times. The genes are TRBV30 and TRBJ2-2; D may be TRBD1 (5 bases). V lost 7 bases and J lost 6, with 12 bases in between. Germline assignment: CDR1 GTSNPN and CDR2 SVGIG (reference sequence). The CDR3 runs 12 residues. The CDR3: CAYLGVAGELFF. Written as DNA, the CDR3 is TGTGCCTACCTAGGGGTGGCCGGGGAGCTGTTTTTT.

This clonotype has more than one count but fewer than ten. The V gene is TRBV12-3 or TRBV12-4, the J gene TRBJ2-1, with D perhaps matching TRBD1 (5 bases). The CDR3 runs to 15 residues. V was cut by 1 base and J by 5 bases, with 12 bases left in between. The CDR3 protein is CASSLEGPGNNEQFF. CDR3 sequence (DNA): TGTGCCAGCAGTTTAGAAGGTCCAGGGAACAATGAGCAGTTCTTC.

This clonotype was observed a few times. The chain recombines TRBV5-1 with TRBJ2-5, with D possibly TRBD2 on 6 matching bases. Germline assignment: CDR1 SGHRS and CDR2 YFSETQ. This CDR3 region has 13 residues. The V end lost 4 bases, the J end lost 5 bases, and 12 bases lay between the germline ends. Here the CDR3 reads CASSIRERETQYF. The CDR3 region has the DNA TGCGCCAGCAGCATCCGGGAGCGGGAGACCCAGTACTTC.

This clonotype has a count of ten or more. V gene TRBV12-3 or TRBV12-4 combines with J gene TRBJ2-7, with 10 bases matching TRBD2. The V segment lost 3 bases and the J segment 0 bases; nucleotides outside the gene matches: 5. This CDR3 contains 16 residues. This chain's CDR3 is CASSLTSGHNSYEQYF. In nucleotides, the CDR3 is TGTGCCAGCAGTTTGACTAGCGGGCATAACTCCTACGAGCAGTACTTC.

Many counts were recorded for this clonotype. The chain recombines TRBV7-2 with TRBJ2-1, with a tentative D call TRBD1 (6 bases). Germline V gene data show CDR1 as SGHTA and CDR2 as FQGNSA. The CDR3 spans 15 residues. Trimming removed 6 bases from V and 3 bases from J, with 15 bases in between. CDR3 sequence: CASSEQGQDYNEQFF. The CDR3 DNA follows: TGTGCCAGCAGTGAACAGGGACAAGACTACAATGAGCAGTTCTTC. The entire variable domain, with the rest obtained from reference TRBV7-2 and TRBJ2-1, is as follows: GAGVSQSPSNKVTEKGKDVELRCDPISGHTALYWYRQSLGQGLEFLIYFQGNSAPDKSGLPSDRFSAERTGGSVSTLTIQRTQQEDSAVYLCASSEQGQDYNEQFFGPGTRLTVL.

As concerns this clonotype: A much larger clone sits a single nucleotide away, making a read error possible. The rearrangement uses TRBV28 and TRBJ2-3; D unresolved. Trimming removed 10 bases at V and 1 base at J, with 15 bases between. Per the germline V gene, CDR1 is MDHEN and CDR2 is SYDVKM. This CDR3 comprises 14 residues. CDR3 coding DNA: TGTGCCATCACAGTCGTCTTTGGCACAGATACGCAGTATTTT. It is translated as CAITVVFGTDTQYF.

This clonotype was picked up a small number of times. The chain has TRBV7-3 and TRBJ1-1; D ambiguous. The germline V and J ends were trimmed by 5 bases and 1 base, with 11 bases remaining between them. Germline CDR1 is SGHTA and CDR2 is FQGTGA. This CDR3 has 14 amino acids. CDR3 bases: TGTGCCAGCAGCCCGGTCACTGGGAACACTGAAGCTTTCTTT. Protein: CASSPVTGNTEAFF.

This clonotype was recorded at least ten times. This chain joins TRBV20-1 and TRBJ2-7; 9 bases are shared with TRBD2. The CDR3 contains 13 residues. Germline CDR1 reads DFQATT; CDR2 reads SNEGSKA (reference sequence). V lost 6 bases, J lost 4 bases, and 7 bases stayed unmatched. The CDR3 bases are TGCAGTGCCCATAGCGGGAGTCTATACGAGCAGTACTTC. It codes for CSAHSGSLYEQYF.

This chain links TRBV6-1 with TRBJ2-1; 11 bases are a match to TRBD2. The V and J ends lost 10 bases and 7 bases, in that order; junction bases with no gene match: 9. The CDR3 runs to 14 residues. CDR1 MNHNS and CDR2 SASEGT come from the germline V gene. CDR3 in amino acids: CAIKLAGDSNEQFF. Here the CDR3 DNA reads TGTGCCATCAAACTAGCGGGAGATAGTAATGAGCAGTTCTTC.

There are a few counts of this clonotype. The chain carries TRBV6-6 and TRBJ2-3; 11 bases agree with TRBD2. Trimming at V came to 0 bases and at J to 2 bases, leaving 4 bases not matched to a gene. Germline CDR1 reads MNHNY; CDR2 reads SVGAGI (reference sequence). The CDR3 totals 17 residues. The DNA for the CDR3 is TGTGCCAGCAGTTACTCGTTAGCGGGAGGGGACACAGATACGCAGTATTTT. It encodes CASSYSLAGGDTDTQYF.

This clonotype was observed a few times. The J gene is TRBJ1-3, the V gene TRBV9; 7 bases are a match to TRBD1. CDR1 and CDR2 from the germline V gene are SGDLS and YYNGEE. This CDR3 has 14 residues. The J segment lost 6 bases and the V segment lost 5 bases, leaving 8 bases of the junction unmatched. This CDR3 reads CASSAGTAENTIYF. Here the CDR3 DNA reads TGTGCCAGCAGTGCCGGGACAGCAGAAAACACCATATATTTT. Together with reference TRBV9 and TRBJ1-3, the CDR3 gives the full variable domain: DSGVTQTPKHLITATGQRVTLRCSPRSGDLSVYWYQQSLDQGLQFLIQYYNGEERAKGNILERFSAQQFPDLHSELNLSSLELGDSALYFCASSAGTAENTIYFGEGSWLTVV.

This clonotype was seen more than once but under ten times. This chain connects TRBV7-9 to TRBJ2-5; 9 bases match TRBD1. The junction had 5 bases not matched to a gene; V was cut back by 0 bases and J by 3 bases. The CDR3 consists of 16 residues. Germline-derived CDR1 and CDR2 are SEHNR and FQNEAQ (reference sequence). The CDR3 coding sequence is TGTGCCAGCAGCTTAGCCCGGGGACAGGGTAAAGAGACCCAGTACTTC. Amino acid sequence: CASSLARGQGKETQYF.

V and J are TRBV29-1 and TRBJ2-1, with D maybe TRBD2 (5 bases). The V and J ends lost 3 bases and 9 bases respectively, with 9 bases between them. The germline CDR1 and CDR2 sequences are SQVTM and ANQGSEA. The CDR3 extends over 11 amino acids. CDR3 sequence: CSVERTVEQFF. The CDR3 bases are TGCAGCGTTGAGCGGACTGTTGAGCAGTTCTTC.